This TCR beta chain was recorded in a study of post-analysis software for immune sequencing data. Looking at the study overall: Disease trajectories encompassed relapsing-remitting, secondary progressive and progressive-relapsing multiple sclerosis.

Study-wide points: Same-batch samples co-clustered strongly by F measure. Relative to controls, patients with multiple sclerosis showed significantly lower normalized Chao1 diversity. The study found TRBV5-6, TRBV5-1 and TRBV20-1 among a few TRBV segments more frequent in patients than controls.

V dropped 9 bases and J dropped 3 bases, with 20 bases sitting between them. The CDR3 totals 15 residues. CDR1 and CDR2 (germline): SEHNR, FQNEAQ (reference sequence). The sample holds a few counts of this clonotype. Its specificity is unknown. TCR beta libraries were prepared from cDNA with unique molecular identifiers. TCRdb ran MiXCR on the PCR reads and lists one entry per CDR3 protein. The table has fewer than 850,000 distinct CDR3 sequences, less than 35% seen once. This TCR was recovered from a girl between 5 and 17 years old with multiple sclerosis. This chain uses TRBV7-9 with TRBJ2-5; D is perhaps TRBD1 (6 bases). The sequenced sample consisted of blood. CDR3 loop: CASGTSGTLKETQYF. CDR3 coding DNA: TGTGCCAGTGGTACTTCCGGGACATTGAAAGAGACCCAGTACTTC.